This T cell receptor (beta chain) was retrieved from a study of blood T cells in healthy people across ages. Deletions cut 9 bases from V and 5 bases from J, with 8 bases between. The CDR3 loop spans 10 amino acids. Sample-barcoded 5' priming and a J-beta primer mix drove a second PCR of roughly 6 to 12 cycles. TCRdb itself ran the 5' RACE reads through MiXCR, one entry per CDR3 protein. This table holds 650,000 to 800,000 distinct CDR3 sequences, around 45% found once. Sample: blood. The origin of this receptor is a man aged 60 to 69 in good health. The chain employs TRBV23-1 and TRBJ2-7, with D possibly matching TRBD2 (5 bases). TRBV23-1 is annotated as an ORF whose role is uncertain. The CDR3: CARGSNEQYF. The CDR3 nucleotides read TGCGCCAGGGGGAGCAACGAGCAGTACTTC.